Listed here is a single T cell receptor (beta chain). Trimming shortened V by 6 bases and J by 2 bases, and 3 bases separated the two germline ends. Germline V gene data show CDR1 as MDHEN and CDR2 as SYDVKM. CDR3 length equals 11 residues. The sample belongs to a study of blood T cell repertoires in COVID-19. In the authors' workflow: Scientists estimated how many nucleated cells there were by amplifying reference gene primers. Only in-frame clones appear in the TCRdb table, and some are missing; sequencing was by immunoSEQ multiplex PCR. For V, J and clone size, that table is used; D and trimming come from the DNA. The table lists tens of thousands of clones, 90% to 95% of them singletons.

The material sequenced was peripheral blood. The sequence came from a man aged 35 to 55 with COVID-19, enrolled during active disease. V gene TRBV28 combines with J gene TRBJ2-3; no clear D. The CDR3 DNA reads TGTGCCAGCAGCTCCACAGATACGCAGTATTTT. It is translated as CASSSTDTQYF.